This T cell receptor (beta chain) was retrieved from a study of cytomegalovirus exposure and HLA in healthy donors. With 60 Vbeta and 13 Jbeta primers, the PCR was carried out. Assay: immunoSEQ multiplex PCR; the TCRdb copy retains only in-frame clones and omits some. This table has 70,000 to 100,000 clones, 65% to 85% appearing once. CDR3 length: 15 residues. Germline V gene data show CDR1 as MNHNY and CDR2 as SVGAGI (reference sequence). V shed 4 bases, J shed 3 bases, and the junction held 6 bases outside the gene matches. The genes are TRBV6-6 and TRBJ1-5; TRBD1 agrees at 7 bases. This receptor was obtained from a man aged 18-30 years in good health and CMV-seronegative. The sequencing sample was made of PBMCs. This CDR3 is CASSLSGGTNQPQHF. CDR3 nucleotide sequence: TGTGCCAGCAGTTTGTCAGGGGGAACCAATCAGCCCCAGCATTTT.